The 6 T cell receptor beta chains given below trace back to one sample, sequenced in a study of post-analysis software for immune sequencing data. TCR beta cDNA libraries had unique molecular identifiers. One entry per CDR3 protein, called by TCRdb with MiXCR from the PCR reads. Of approximately 730,000 distinct CDR3 sequences listed, approximately 30% are singletons. Their specific antigens are unknown. Study-level points and caveats: Controls showed lower frequencies than patients for 5 or 6 TRBV segments, and TRBV5-6, TRBV5-1 and TRBV20-1 were among these.

The material sequenced was blood. The receptors were sampled from a girl aged 5 to 17 with multiple sclerosis.

The gene calls are TRBV12-3 or TRBV12-4 and TRBJ2-3; D may be TRBD1 (5 bases). Trimming left V 8 bases short and J 5 bases short, with 14 bases between. The CDR3 loop spans 13 amino acids. This CDR3 is CASGAPSRDTQYF. CDR3 in DNA: TGTGCCAGCGGGGCCCCATCTAGAGATACGCAGTATTTT.

With respect to this clonotype: At one of its ends the junction is not consistent with the germline gene, which may arise from a read error. V gene TRBV9 combines with J gene TRBJ2-7, with D maybe TRBD2 (6 bases). The DNA matches TRBJ2-5 better at its end, which makes the J call doubtful. Germline values: CDR1 SGDLS, CDR2 YYNGEE. This CDR3 spans 14 amino acids. The CDR3 region has the DNA TGTGTCAGCAGCGCCTCCGGGACTTCCCCGACCCAGTACTTC. Its translation: CVSSASGTSPTQYF.

With regard to this clonotype: Because it lacks the conserved phenylalanine or tryptophan at the end, this CDR3 is likely a read error. V gene TRBV20-1 combines with J gene TRBJ2-1, with TRBD1 matching over 8 bases. Trimming cost V 3 bases and J 10 bases; bases outside gene matches: 5. The CDR3 spans 12 residues. CDR1 is DFQATT and CDR2 is SNEGSKA in the germline V gene (reference sequence). CDR3 in DNA: TGCAGTGCTAGCGCACAGGGGGAAGAGCAGTTCTGC. Amino acid sequence: CSASAQGEEQFC.

The V and J genes are TRBV6-2 or TRBV6-3 and TRBJ1-2; no reliable D call. CDR3 size: 13 residues. V lost 6 bases and J lost 4, with 12 bases in between. Germline CDR1 and CDR2: MNHEY and SVGEGT. Written as DNA, the CDR3 is TGTGCCAGCAGCACGGGCCCAAGCTATGGCTACACCTTC. Translated: CASSTGPSYGYTF.

The sample holds many counts of this clonotype. The chain is built from TRBV29-1 and TRBJ2-7; D may be TRBD2 (6 bases). This CDR3 is built from 14 residues. V was cut by 4 bases and J by 4 bases, with 17 bases left in between. Germline CDR1 and CDR2: SQVTM and ANQGSEA. CDR3 residues: CSVVGSGSAYEQYF. Written as DNA, the CDR3 is TGCAGCGTTGTAGGTAGCGGCTCCGCGTACGAGCAGTACTTC.

A few counts support this clonotype. The chain is built from TRBV5-1 and TRBJ2-1; the D gene is possibly TRBD2 (5 bases). The DNA matches TRBJ2-7 better at its end, which makes the J call doubtful. CDR3 length: 15 amino acids. Germline assignment: CDR1 SGHRS and CDR2 YFSETQ. This chain's CDR3 is CASSVGAFTYNEQYF. The CDR3 DNA follows: TGCGCCAGCAGCGTGGGAGCGTTTACCTACAATGAGCAGTACTTC.